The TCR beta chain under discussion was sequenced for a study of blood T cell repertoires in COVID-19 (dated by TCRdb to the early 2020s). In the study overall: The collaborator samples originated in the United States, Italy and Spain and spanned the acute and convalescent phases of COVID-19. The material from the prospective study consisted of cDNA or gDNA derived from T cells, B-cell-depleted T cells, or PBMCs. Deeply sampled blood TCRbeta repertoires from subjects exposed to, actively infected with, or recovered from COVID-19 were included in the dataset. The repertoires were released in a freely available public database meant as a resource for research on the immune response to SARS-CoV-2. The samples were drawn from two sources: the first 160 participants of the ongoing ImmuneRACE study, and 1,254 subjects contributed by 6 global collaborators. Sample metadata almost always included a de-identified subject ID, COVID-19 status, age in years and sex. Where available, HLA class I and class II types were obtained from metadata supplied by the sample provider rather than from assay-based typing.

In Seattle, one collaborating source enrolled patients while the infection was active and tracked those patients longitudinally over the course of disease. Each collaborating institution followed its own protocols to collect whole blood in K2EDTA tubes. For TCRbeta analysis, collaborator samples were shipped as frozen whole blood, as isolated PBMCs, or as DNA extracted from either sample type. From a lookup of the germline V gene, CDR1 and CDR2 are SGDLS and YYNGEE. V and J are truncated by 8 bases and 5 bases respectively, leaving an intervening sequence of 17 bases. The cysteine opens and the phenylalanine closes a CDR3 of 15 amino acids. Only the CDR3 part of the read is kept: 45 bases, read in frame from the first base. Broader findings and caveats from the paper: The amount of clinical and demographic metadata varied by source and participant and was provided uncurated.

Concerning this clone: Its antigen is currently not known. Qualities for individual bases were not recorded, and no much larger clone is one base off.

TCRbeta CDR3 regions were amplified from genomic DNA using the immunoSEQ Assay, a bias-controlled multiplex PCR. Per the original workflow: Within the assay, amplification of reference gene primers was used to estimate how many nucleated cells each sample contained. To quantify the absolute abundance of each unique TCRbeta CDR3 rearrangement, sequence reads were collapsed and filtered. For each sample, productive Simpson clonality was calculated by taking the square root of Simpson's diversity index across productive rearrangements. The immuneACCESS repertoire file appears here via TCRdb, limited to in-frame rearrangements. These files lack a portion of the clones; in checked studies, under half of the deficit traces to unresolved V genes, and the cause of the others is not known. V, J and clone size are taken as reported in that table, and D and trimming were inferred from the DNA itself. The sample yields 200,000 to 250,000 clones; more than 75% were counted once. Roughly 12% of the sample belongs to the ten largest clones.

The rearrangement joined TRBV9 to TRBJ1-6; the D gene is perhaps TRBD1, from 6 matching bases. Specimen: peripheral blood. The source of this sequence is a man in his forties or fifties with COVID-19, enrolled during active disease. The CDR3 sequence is CASSRGFVDNSPLHF. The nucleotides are TGTGCCAGTTCTAGGGGGTTTGTCGATAATTCACCCCTCCACTTT.